Listed below are T cell receptor beta chains from one sample, sequenced in a study of T cell responses to AZD1222 COVID-19 vaccine. The repertoire was sequenced with immunoSEQ multiplex PCR; TCRdb's copy has only in-frame clones and lacks some. The data show 120,000 or so clones, roughly 93% seen once. The sample was peripheral blood, taken 28 days after the second AZD1222 dose. The receptor source for this set is an adult who received the AZD1222 COVID-19 vaccine. Each CDR3 is given with its conserved first and last residue.

j_call: TRBJ1-2
v_call: TRBV3-1/TRBV3-2
cdr3_aa: CASSQRGQGAGYTF

j_call: TRBJ1-4
v_call: TRBV5-1
cdr3_aa: CASSQGAGGKLFF

j_call: TRBJ1-4
v_call: TRBV14
cdr3_aa: CASSPGTGGVLTNEKLFF

j_call: TRBJ1-1
v_call: TRBV7-6
cdr3_aa: CASSPIRTGPRGAFF

j_call: TRBJ1-5
v_call: TRBV12-3/TRBV12-4
cdr3_aa: CASSLEAAKPQHF

j_call: TRBJ1-1
v_call: TRBV7-9
cdr3_aa: CASSHQAGGGTEAFF

j_call: TRBJ1-6
v_call: TRBV11-2
cdr3_aa: CASSYLRDGNNSPLHF

j_call: TRBJ1-6
v_call: TRBV5-4
cdr3_aa: CASSQGTGLGNSPLHF

j_call: TRBJ1-1
v_call: TRBV2
cdr3_aa: CASSRTGGNTEAFF

j_call: TRBJ1-1
v_call: TRBV18
cdr3_aa: CASSPRWGNTEAFF

j_call: TRBJ1-6
v_call: TRBV27
cdr3_aa: CASRQASSPLHF

j_call: TRBJ2-1
v_call: TRBV5-1
cdr3_aa: CASSGTGVTADEQFF

j_call: TRBJ2-7
v_call: TRBV28
cdr3_aa: CASRLRVGEQYF

j_call: TRBJ2-7
v_call: TRBV20-1
cdr3_aa: CSASGQGGRIYEQYF

j_call: TRBJ1-1
v_call: TRBV4-1
cdr3_aa: CASSQEGLMNTEAFF